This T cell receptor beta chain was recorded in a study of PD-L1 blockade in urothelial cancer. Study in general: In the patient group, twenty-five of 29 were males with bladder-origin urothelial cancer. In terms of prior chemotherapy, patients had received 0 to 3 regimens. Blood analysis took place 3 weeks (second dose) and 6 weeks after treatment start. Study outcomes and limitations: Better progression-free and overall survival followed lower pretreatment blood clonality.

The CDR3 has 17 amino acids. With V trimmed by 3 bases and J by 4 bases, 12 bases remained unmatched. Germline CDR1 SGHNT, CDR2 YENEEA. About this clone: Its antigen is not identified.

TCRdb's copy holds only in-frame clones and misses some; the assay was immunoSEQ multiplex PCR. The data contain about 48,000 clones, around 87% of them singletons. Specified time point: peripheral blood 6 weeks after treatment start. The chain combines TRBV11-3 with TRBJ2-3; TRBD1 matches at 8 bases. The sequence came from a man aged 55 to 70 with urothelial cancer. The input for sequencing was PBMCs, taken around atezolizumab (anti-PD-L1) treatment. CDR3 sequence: CASSLVTGTGPPDTQYF. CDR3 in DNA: TGTGCCAGCAGCTTGGTTACCGGGACAGGACCCCCAGATACGCAGTATTTT.